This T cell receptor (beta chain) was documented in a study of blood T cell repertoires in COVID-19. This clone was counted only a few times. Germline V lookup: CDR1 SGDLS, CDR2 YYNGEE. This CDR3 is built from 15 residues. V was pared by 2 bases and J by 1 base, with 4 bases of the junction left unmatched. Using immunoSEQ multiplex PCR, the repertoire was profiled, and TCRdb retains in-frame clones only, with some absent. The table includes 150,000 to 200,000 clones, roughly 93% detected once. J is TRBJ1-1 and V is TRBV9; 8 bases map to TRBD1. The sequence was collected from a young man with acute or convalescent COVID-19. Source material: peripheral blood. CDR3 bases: TGTGCCAGCAGCGTTCTAGACAGGGGGAACACTGAAGCTTTCTTT. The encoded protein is CASSVLDRGNTEAFF.